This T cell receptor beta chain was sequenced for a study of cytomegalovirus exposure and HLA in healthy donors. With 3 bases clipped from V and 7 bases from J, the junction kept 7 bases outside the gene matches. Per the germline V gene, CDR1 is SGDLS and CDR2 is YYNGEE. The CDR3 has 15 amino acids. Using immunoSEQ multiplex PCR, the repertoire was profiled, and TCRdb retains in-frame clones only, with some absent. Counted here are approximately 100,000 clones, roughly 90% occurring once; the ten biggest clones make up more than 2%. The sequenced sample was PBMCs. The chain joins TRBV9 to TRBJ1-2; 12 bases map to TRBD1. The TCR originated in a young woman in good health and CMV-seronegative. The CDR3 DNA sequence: TGTGCCAGCAGCGGAGACTCGGGACAGGGGGCTGGCTACACCTTC. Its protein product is CASSGDSGQGAGYTF. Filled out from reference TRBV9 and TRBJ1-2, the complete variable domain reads DSGVTQTPKHLITATGQRVTLRCSPRSGDLSVYWYQQSLDQGLQFLIQYYNGEERAKGNILERFSAQQFPDLHSELNLSSLELGDSALYFCASSGDSGQGAGYTFGSGTRLTVV.